Here is one T cell receptor beta chain with its context. This sample was taken from a study of blood T cell repertoires in COVID-19. As for the study in general: Nucleic acid was either cDNA or gDNA, and it came from T cells, B-cell-depleted T cells, or PBMCs.

Original data processing: It was from reference gene primer amplification that nucleated cell counts were estimated. Profiled with immunoSEQ multiplex PCR; TCRdb holds only in-frame clones, not every one. V and J calls and clone size are copied from that table; D and trimming were computed from the DNA. This sample has tens of thousands of clones, with 88% found just once. Trimming at V came to 8 bases and at J to 3 bases, leaving 7 bases not matched to a gene. Germline CDR1 reads MNHEY; CDR2 reads SVGAGI. The CDR3 is 14 residues long. Input material: peripheral blood. The origin of this receptor is a man aged 60 to 69 with active COVID-19. This chain connects TRBV6-5 to TRBJ2-7; TRBD2 agrees at 10 bases. CDR3 in amino acids: CASAPGLAFYEQYF. The CDR3, as DNA: TGTGCCAGCGCCCCGGGACTAGCGTTCTACGAGCAGTACTTC.